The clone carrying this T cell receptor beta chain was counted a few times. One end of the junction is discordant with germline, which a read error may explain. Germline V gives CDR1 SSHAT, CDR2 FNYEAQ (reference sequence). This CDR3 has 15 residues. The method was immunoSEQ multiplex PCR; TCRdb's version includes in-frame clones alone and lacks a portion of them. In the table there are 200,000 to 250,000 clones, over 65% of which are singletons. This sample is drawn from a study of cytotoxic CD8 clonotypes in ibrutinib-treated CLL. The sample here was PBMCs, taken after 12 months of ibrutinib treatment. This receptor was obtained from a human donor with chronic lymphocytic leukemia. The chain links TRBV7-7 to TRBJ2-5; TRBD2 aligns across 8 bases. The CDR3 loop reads CASSLGPGGRETQYF. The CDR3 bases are TGTGCTAGCAGCTTAGGTCCGGGGGGGCGCGAGACCCAGTACTTC. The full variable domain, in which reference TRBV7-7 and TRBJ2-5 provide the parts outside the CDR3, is GAGVSQSPRYKVTKRGQDVTLRCDPISSHATLYWYQQALGQGPEFLTYFNYEAQPDKSGLPSDRFSAERPEGSISTLTIQRTEQRDSAMYRCASSLGPGGRETQYFGPGTRLLVL.